This T cell receptor beta chain was sequenced for a study of blood T cell repertoires in COVID-19. Overall study: Specimens from acute and convalescent COVID-19 originated in the United States, Italy and Spain. T cells, B-cell-depleted T cells, or PBMCs provided the cDNA or gDNA that served as material.

The CDR3 totals 12 residues. Germline assignment: CDR1 GTSNPN and CDR2 SVGIG (reference sequence). Original data processing: Reference gene primer amplification in the assay estimated nucleated cell counts. Here immunoSEQ multiplex PCR was the method, and the copy in TCRdb shows in-frame clones only, minus some. V and J calls and clone size are given by that table; D and trimming were obtained from the DNA. The table lists some 400,000 clones, 90% of them singletons. V and J are TRBV30 and TRBJ2-1, with 11 bases identical to TRBD2. The origin of this receptor is a man aged 18 to 30 with active or convalescent COVID-19. Sequencing was performed on peripheral blood. CDR3 sequence reads: CALTSGDNEQFF. As DNA, the CDR3 is TGTGCTTTGACTAGCGGGGACAATGAGCAGTTCTTC. Filled out from reference TRBV30 and TRBJ2-1, the complete variable domain reads SQTIHQWPATLVQPVGSPLSLECTVEGTSNPNLYWYRQAAGRGLQLLFYSVGIGQISSEVPQNLSASRPQDRQFILSSKKLLLSDSGFYLCALTSGDNEQFFGPGTRLTVL.